The 2 T cell receptor beta chains below come from one sample, sequenced in a study of shared clonotypes between healthy human individuals. Only in-frame clones appear in the TCRdb table, and some are missing; sequencing was by immunoSEQ multiplex PCR. The table includes roughly 2.5 million clones, around nine tenths detected once. Sequencing input: naive CD4+ T cells sorted from blood. Subset defined: CD45RA+ positively selected. The receptor source for this set is a man aged 18 to 30 in good health.

This chain uses TRBV30 with TRBJ2-3; 7 positions match TRBD1. V shed 2 bases and J 5 bases; nucleotides not matched to a gene: 7. CDR1 is GTSNPN and CDR2 is SVGIG in the germline V gene (reference sequence). The CDR3 is 14 residues long. CDR3 nucleotide sequence: TGTGCCTGGAGTCCACAGGGGCTAGGAGATACGCAGTATTTT. Protein sequence: CAWSPQGLGDTQYF.

This chain joins TRBV6-5 and TRBJ1-4; 7 bases match TRBD1. Germline V gives CDR1 MNHEY, CDR2 SVGAGI. This CDR3 contains 15 residues. The V and J ends lost 5 bases and 8 bases, in that order; junction bases with no gene match: 11. CDR3: CASSPGGQAGEKLFF. CDR3 DNA sequence: TGTGCCAGCAGTCCAGGGGGACAAGCAGGAGAAAAACTGTTTTTT.